This T cell receptor beta chain originates from a study of OX40 agonist ivuxolimab in advanced cancers. Study as a whole: Patients received ivuxolimab, an intravenous treatment, every 2 weeks at 0.01 to 10 mg/kg. Those enrolled were 70% to 85% male, with a mean age of roughly 62 years and ages from roughly 20 to 90. General study findings and limits: Compared with others, partial responders at 0.1-3.0 mg/kg displayed clonal expansion among the lowest. Antigen specificity remained undetermined for the expanded peripheral T cells.

TCRdb keeps only in-frame clones here, not all; method: immunoSEQ multiplex PCR. The sample has tens of thousands of clones; 85% to 90% are singletons. V was pared by 6 bases and J by 3 bases, with 6 bases between. Germline CDR1 is MNHEY and CDR2 is SMNVEV (reference sequence). The CDR3 is 11 residues long. Of note for this clone: Antigen specificity is unknown.

V and J are TRBV27 and TRBJ2-7; D could derive from TRBD1 or TRBD2 (5 bases each). Sequenced here: CD4+ or CD8+ T cells sorted from blood, sampled in a trial of the OX40 agonist ivuxolimab. The sequence was obtained from an adult with an advanced solid tumor such as melanoma, head and neck, liver or kidney cancer. The CDR3 sequence: CASRRGYEQYF. The DNA of the CDR3 is TGTGCCAGCAGGAGGGGCTACGAGCAGTACTTC.